These 14 T cell receptor beta chains originate from one sample sequenced in a study of circulating and synovial CD4+ cells in juvenile arthritis. Libraries were prepared by immunoSEQ multiplex PCR; TCRdb keeps only in-frame clonotypes and omits some of them. This table has around 13,000 clones, 65% to 85% appearing once. Sequencing used CD4+ T cells from synovial fluid. These receptor sequences come from a human patient with juvenile idiopathic arthritis. Some clones in this sample may be carry-over from other donors' samples.

V usage is TRBV5-6 and J usage is TRBJ1-5; 8 bases are a match to TRBD1. Germline CDR1 and CDR2: SGHDT and YYEEEE. The V gene end was trimmed by 0 bases and the J gene end by 6 bases; junction bases not matched to a gene: 5. The CDR3 extends over 15 amino acids. CDR3 coding DNA: TGTGCCAGCAGCTTGGGGGGACAGGTTGGTCAGCCCCAGCATTTT. Translating gives CASSLGGQVGQPQHF.

CDR3 amino acids: CASSSGQFQDSGANVLTF. The CDR3 DNA is TGTGCCAGCAGTAGCGGGCAGTTCCAAGACTCTGGGGCCAACGTCCTGACTTTC. V gene TRBV27 combines with J gene TRBJ2-6, with a weak D call TRBD2 (6 bases). There are 18 residues in the CDR3. Germline V gives CDR1 MNHEY, CDR2 SMNVEV (reference sequence). Trimming cost V 5 bases and J 0 bases, with 17 bases left between them.

This chain links TRBV4-2 with TRBJ2-6; D gene ambiguous. The CDR3 is 16 amino acids. Germline-derived CDR1 and CDR2 are LGHNA and YNFKEQ. The V end lost 0 bases, the J end lost 0 bases, and 6 bases lay between the germline ends. The DNA for the CDR3 is TGTGCCAGCAGCCAAGATAGAGGCTCTGGGGCCAACGTCCTGACTTTC. This translates into CASSQDRGSGANVLTF.

For this clone: The junction shows a germline mismatch at one end, possibly a read error. The CDR3 DNA reads as TGTGCCAGCTTACCACCGGTGGCAGGGGGATCAGAGACCCAGTACTTC. Amino acids: CASLPPVAGGSETQYF. The gene calls are TRBV18 and TRBJ2-5; 7 nucleotides agree with TRBD1. CDR1 is KGHSH and CDR2 is LQKENI in the germline V gene. The CDR3 covers 16 residues.

This clone appeared a single time. Mismatch with germline at one junction end may stem from a read error. Different DNA sequences within this sample yield the same CDR3. The chain carries TRBV2 and TRBJ1-6; 8 bases line up with TRBD1. The germline V gene has CDR1 SNHLY and CDR2 FYNNEI. This CDR3 contains 16 residues. The CDR3 region is CASRWTGSSYNSPLHF. Here the CDR3 DNA reads TGTGCCAGCAGGTGGACAGGGTCCTCCTATAATTCCCCCCTCCACTTT.

The chain uses TRBV9 and TRBJ2-7; 9 bases are a match to TRBD1. Germline V lookup: CDR1 SGDLS, CDR2 YYNGEE. The CDR3 has 15 amino acids. Trimming removed 4 bases from V and 0 bases from J; junction bases left unmatched: 5. DNA for the CDR3: TGTGCCAGCAGCTTCGACAGGGGGGTCTCCTACGAGCAGTACTTC. Translating gives CASSFDRGVSYEQYF.

J is TRBJ1-4 and V is TRBV10-3; 12 nucleotides match TRBD1. From germline, CDR1 is ENHRY and CDR2 SYGVKD. After removal of 5 bases from V and 6 bases from J, the junction contained 7 bases not matched to a gene. The CDR3 length is 16 residues. The CDR3 spells CAISKGQGASDEKLFF. As DNA, the CDR3 is TGTGCCATCAGTAAGGGACAGGGGGCGAGCGATGAAAAACTGTTTTTT.

The rearrangement joins TRBV27 to TRBJ1-2; D gene ambiguous. V shed 4 bases and J shed 2 bases, with 8 bases lying between them. Per germline, CDR1 MNHEY and CDR2 SMNVEV (reference sequence). There are 13 residues in the CDR3. This chain's CDR3 is CASSSARNYGYTF. The CDR3 DNA reads as TGTGCCAGCAGTTCGGCTAGGAACTATGGCTACACCTTC.

This clone was observed a single time. The chain combines TRBV6-6 with TRBJ1-3; the D is unclear. V was clipped by 6 bases and J by 3 bases, with 15 bases between them. Germline V lookup: CDR1 MNHNY, CDR2 SVGAGI (reference sequence). The CDR3 totals 15 residues. The CDR3 spells CASRSSGDRGNTIYF. The CDR3 DNA follows: TGTGCCAGCAGATCCTCCGGGGATCGTGGAAACACCATATATTTT.

This chain uses TRBV7-9 with TRBJ1-1; D is undetermined. Trimming shortened V by 5 bases and J by 1 base, and 11 bases separated the two germline ends. Germline V lookup: CDR1 SEHNR, CDR2 FQNEAQ (reference sequence). The CDR3 extends over 14 amino acids. In DNA, the CDR3 is TGTGCCAGCAGCCCTCGACTGTGGAACACTGAAGCTTTCTTT. It translates to CASSPRLWNTEAFF.

A note on this clone: An end of the junction differs from the germline gene, which may be a read error. The chain carries TRBV4-2 and TRBJ2-2, with D possibly TRBD2 on 7 matching bases. CDR1 and CDR2 (germline): LGHNA, YNFKEQ. This CDR3 region has 15 residues. In DNA form, the CDR3 reads TGTGCCAGCAACGGGGGGCGGGAGCCTACCGGAGAGCTGTTTTTT. The encoded protein is CASNGGREPTGELFF.

V is TRBV19 and J is TRBJ2-4; tentatively, D is TRBD2 (5 bases). Germline values: CDR1 LNHDA, CDR2 SQIVND (reference sequence). This CDR3 spans 14 amino acids. Between the trimmed V and J ends, which lost 6 bases and 6 bases, there was a span of 15 bases. CDR3 sequence (DNA): TGTGCCAGTAGGGCGGCGGAGAGCGGAAACATTCAGTACTTC. Encoded protein: CASRAAESGNIQYF.

On this clone itself: Different DNA sequences within this sample yield the same CDR3. V is TRBV28 and J is TRBJ1-6, with 8 bases matching TRBD1. The junction had 11 bases not matched to a gene; V was cut back by 10 bases and J by 9 bases. Germline V gene sequence: CDR1 MDHEN, CDR2 SYDVKM. This CDR3 is 14 amino acids long. The CDR3 protein is CAIGGTGGSSPLHF. Here the CDR3 DNA reads TGTGCCATTGGGGGTACAGGGGGGAGTTCACCCCTCCACTTT.

The J gene is TRBJ1-1, the V gene TRBV6-5, with D maybe TRBD1 (5 bases). CDR1 and CDR2 (germline): MNHEY, SVGAGI. The CDR3 loop spans 14 amino acids. Trimming took 0 bases from V and 5 from J, leaving 10 bases between them. DNA for the CDR3: TGTGCCAGCAGTTACTCGCTAGGGGCAACTGAAGCTTTCTTT. Translating gives CASSYSLGATEAFF.